Shown below are 27 T cell receptor beta chains from a single sample sequenced in a study of blood T cell repertoires in COVID-19. Produced via immunoSEQ multiplex PCR; TCRdb's table is partial and in-frame only. The top ten clones hold roughly 4% of a sample with about 330,000 clones, roughly 90% of them seen once. Sample: peripheral blood. These TCRs come from a woman in her forties or fifties with active or convalescent COVID-19.

The chain combines TRBV15 with TRBJ1-6; TRBD1 aligns across 7 bases. Unmatched junction bases numbered 1, after V lost 5 bases and J lost 0 bases. This CDR3 is built from 15 residues. Germline loops: CDR1 LNHNV, CDR2 YYDKDF (reference sequence). The CDR3 spells CATSGTVSYNSPLHF. The CDR3, as DNA: TGTGCCACCAGCGGGACAGTCTCCTATAATTCACCCCTCCACTTT.

This chain uses TRBV5-1 with TRBJ2-5; the match to TRBD1 covers 9 bases. The germline V gene has CDR1 SGHRS and CDR2 YFSETQ. V lost 0 bases, J lost 5 bases, and 2 bases stayed unmatched. CDR3 length: 14 residues. In DNA, the CDR3 is TGCGCCAGCAGCTTGGGGGACAGGGTGGAGACCCAGTACTTC. Its translation is CASSLGDRVETQYF.

The chain carries TRBV6-5 and TRBJ2-7; D may be TRBD2 (6 bases). Trimming left V 4 bases short and J 4 bases short, with 17 bases between. Germline V lookup: CDR1 MNHEY, CDR2 SVGAGI. This CDR3 region has 15 residues. CDR3 loop: CASSSGGKKTYEQYF. The CDR3 DNA sequence: TGTGCCAGCAGTTCGGGCGGGAAGAAGACTTACGAGCAGTACTTC.

In nucleotides, the CDR3 is TGTGCCAGCAGCCAAGAGAAAGGGGGGGACATTCAGTACTTC. Protein: CASSQEKGGDIQYF. The rearrangement uses TRBV14 and TRBJ2-4, with TRBD2 as a possible D gene (7 bases). Per the germline V gene, CDR1 is SGHDN and CDR2 is FVKESK. The CDR3 contains 14 residues. The germline V and J ends were trimmed by 0 bases and 8 bases, with 11 bases remaining between them.

The chain joins TRBV7-9 to TRBJ2-2; 8 positions agree with TRBD2. The CDR3 spans 16 residues. After removal of 5 bases from V and 7 bases from J, the junction contained 12 bases not matched to a gene. Germline V gene lookup returns CDR1 SEHNR and CDR2 FQNEAQ (reference sequence). The DNA for the CDR3 is TGTGCCAGCAGCGAGACAATGGGACTAGGTGGCGGGGAGCTGTTTTTT. It codes for CASSETMGLGGGELFF.

CDR3 in amino acids: CASRTTGTGELFF. The CDR3 region has the DNA TGTGCCAGTAGAACAACAGGGACCGGGGAGCTGTTTTTT. This sequence joins TRBV19 and TRBJ2-2; a possible D gene is TRBD1 (6 bases). The germline V and J ends were trimmed by 6 bases and 5 bases, with 10 bases remaining between them. From germline, CDR1 is LNHDA and CDR2 SQIVND (reference sequence). There are 13 residues in the CDR3.

In its sample, this clone was seen a few times. This rearrangement joins TRBV5-1 to TRBJ1-1; 10 positions agree with TRBD1. This CDR3 region has 17 residues. V lost 2 bases and J lost 0; bases outside the gene matches: 7. In germline, CDR1 is SGHRS, CDR2 YFSETQ. DNA of the CDR3: TGCGCCAGCAGCTTCCGGACAGGGGGATCCATGAACACTGAAGCTTTCTTT. Its translation: CASSFRTGGSMNTEAFF.

This clone turned up a few times. This CDR3 is CASSQVGDRGVNGYTF. DNA for the CDR3: TGCGCCAGCAGCCAAGTAGGGGACAGGGGCGTTAATGGCTACACCTTC. V and J are TRBV4-1 and TRBJ1-2; 10 bases agree with TRBD1. This CDR3 is 16 amino acids long. The V and J ends lost 1 base and 6 bases, in that order; junction bases with no gene match: 8. The germline CDR1 and CDR2 sequences are MGHRA and YSYEKL.

This rearrangement joins TRBV5-6 to TRBJ1-2; weak D call: TRBD1 (5 bases). Germline V lookup: CDR1 SGHDT, CDR2 YYEEEE. This CDR3 spans 14 amino acids. The V end was cut by 0 bases, the J end by 10 bases, with 16 bases between. Here the CDR3 reads CASSLGGRVYDYTF. The DNA for the CDR3 is TGTGCCAGCAGCTTGGGAGGCAGGGTGTACGACTACACCTTC. Complete variable domain (other parts from reference TRBV5-6 and TRBJ1-2): DAGVTQSPTHLIKTRGQQVTLRCSPKSGHDTVSWYQQALGQGPQFIFQYYEEEERQRGNFPDRFSGHQFPNYSSELNVNALLLGDSALYLCASSLGGRVYDYTFGSGTRLTVV.

The CDR3 sequence: CATSTITGPYNEQFF. The CDR3 coding sequence is TGTGCCACCAGTACCATCACAGGGCCCTACAATGAGCAGTTCTTC. The chain has TRBV15 and TRBJ2-1; perhaps TRBD1 as D (6 bases). The CDR3 runs 15 residues. The V end was cut by 6 bases, the J end by 2 bases, with 14 bases between. CDR1 and CDR2 from the germline V gene are LNHNV and YYDKDF (reference sequence).

V gene TRBV7-2 combines with J gene TRBJ2-1, with D possibly matching TRBD2 (6 bases). The CDR3 has 16 amino acids. The V end lost 5 bases, the J end lost 7 bases, and 21 bases lay between the germline ends. Germline V CDR1 and CDR2: SGHTA, FQGNSA. CDR3 in DNA: TGTGCCAGCAGCAAAAGTTTGCTGTTAGGAGGGAATGAGCAGTTCTTC. Its translation is CASSKSLLLGGNEQFF.

Remarks on this clone: The same CDR3 can be traced to other DNA sequences in this sample. This chain uses TRBV6-5 with TRBJ1-5; TRBD1 might be the D (6 bases). V lost 3 bases and J lost 2, with 8 bases in between. The CDR3 extends over 14 amino acids. Germline lookup yields CDR1 MNHEY and CDR2 SVGAGI. Here the CDR3 DNA reads TGTGCCAGCAGTTATTCAGGGGGCAATCAGCCCCAGCATTTT. Translating gives CASSYSGGNQPQHF.

A few counts support this clone. V is TRBV29-1 and J is TRBJ2-7; 8 bases match TRBD2. V was clipped by 6 bases and J by 1 base; unmatched bases: 5. Germline V gene lookup returns CDR1 SQVTM and CDR2 ANQGSEA. This CDR3 has 13 amino acids. This CDR3 reads CSVLTSVSYEQYF. CDR3 sequence (DNA): TGCAGCGTCCTGACTAGCGTATCCTACGAGCAGTACTTC.

This chain joins TRBV3-1 (or the pseudogene TRBV3-2) and TRBJ2-3; TRBD2 aligns across 7 bases. The CDR3 has 17 amino acids. The V gene's germline CDR1 is LGHDT and CDR2 YNNKEL (reference sequence). V shed 4 bases and J 6 bases; nucleotides not matched to a gene: 16. As DNA, the CDR3 is TGTGCCAGCAGCCCGTGGACGGCTAGCGGCTTTATGGATACGCAGTATTTT. Translation: CASSPWTASGFMDTQYF.

This chain connects TRBV4-1 to TRBJ1-2; D is possibly TRBD1 (5 bases). V lost 8 bases, J lost 6 bases, and 16 bases lay in between. This CDR3 region has 13 residues. CDR1 MGHRA and CDR2 YSYEKL come from the germline V gene. CDR3: CASVSREGDGYTF. For the CDR3, the DNA is TGCGCCAGCGTCAGCAGGGAGGGAGATGGCTACACCTTC.

The CDR3 DNA is TGTGCCAGCAGCGTAGAGGGGACAGGGGGCGTGAACACTGAAGCTTTCTTT. Translated, it gives CASSVEGTGGVNTEAFF. This chain joins TRBV9 and TRBJ1-1, with 12 bases fitting TRBD1. From germline, CDR1 is SGDLS and CDR2 YYNGEE. V lost 0 bases, J lost 0 bases, and 3 bases stayed unmatched. The CDR3 totals 17 residues.

The chain uses TRBV7-9 and TRBJ1-5, with TRBD1 matching 10 bases. V lost 1 base, J lost 5 bases, and 2 bases stayed unmatched. This CDR3 is 15 amino acids long. The germline CDR1 and CDR2 sequences are SEHNR and FQNEAQ (reference sequence). This CDR3 is CASSLGQGADQPQHF. The CDR3 DNA reads as TGTGCCAGCAGCTTAGGACAGGGGGCTGATCAGCCCCAGCATTTT.

This clone was seen a few times. V and J are TRBV2 and TRBJ1-2, with a possible D match to TRBD1 (6 bases). Germline loops: CDR1 SNHLY, CDR2 FYNNEI. The CDR3 has 15 amino acids. The V gene lost 6 bases and the J gene lost 4 bases, with 18 bases spanning the gap. This chain's CDR3 is CASRGLQGSGYGYTF. In DNA, the CDR3 is TGTGCCAGCAGAGGCCTACAGGGTTCCGGCTATGGCTACACCTTC.

V gene TRBV5-1 combines with J gene TRBJ2-2; TRBD2 matches at 9 bases. CDR1 is SGHRS, CDR2 YFSETQ, per germline. Trimming removed 4 bases from V and 4 bases from J; junction bases left unmatched: 8. This CDR3 is 16 amino acids long. Here the CDR3 reads CASSLLRGGSTGELFF. For the CDR3, the DNA is TGCGCCAGCAGCCTCTTGCGGGGGGGGTCCACCGGGGAGCTGTTTTTT.

V usage is TRBV3-1 (or the pseudogene TRBV3-2) and J usage is TRBJ1-1; 7 nucleotides match TRBD1. This CDR3 has 13 residues. CDR1 is LGHDT, CDR2 YNNKEL, per germline (reference sequence). V shed 4 bases, J shed 6 bases, and the junction held 5 bases outside the gene matches. In DNA, the CDR3 is TGTGCCAGCAGCCCAACAGGGGACGCTGAAGCTTTCTTT. It is translated as CASSPTGDAEAFF.

V gene TRBV29-1 combines with J gene TRBJ1-1; D gene unclear. Between the trimmed V and J ends, which lost 3 bases and 0 bases, there was a span of 11 bases. Germline V gene sequence: CDR1 SQVTM, CDR2 ANQGSEA. This CDR3 has 14 amino acids. The CDR3 loop reads CSVDLQSMNTEAFF. The DNA for the CDR3 is TGCAGCGTTGACCTACAGAGTATGAACACTGAAGCTTTCTTT. The variable domain in full, with the rest retrieved from reference TRBV29-1 and TRBJ1-1, is SAVISQKPSRDICQRGTSLTIQCQVDSQVTMMFWYRQQPGQSLTLIATANQGSEATYESGFVIDKFPISRPNLTFSTLTVSNMSPEDSSIYLCSVDLQSMNTEAFFGQGTRLTVV.

The V call is TRBV30, the J call TRBJ1-4; 9 nucleotides line up with TRBD1. Germline V CDR1 and CDR2: GTSNPN, SVGIG (reference sequence). The CDR3 covers 14 residues. With V trimmed by 7 bases and J by 6 bases, 9 bases remained unmatched. In DNA, the CDR3 is TGTGCCTTAAAACCGGGACAGGGCTATGAAAAACTGTTTTTT. It yields the protein CALKPGQGYEKLFF.

This clone appeared once. CDR3 DNA sequence: TGTGCCACCAGCAGAGGATATAGCGGGGCCCTGGGTGAGCAGTTCTTC. Translating it yields CATSRGYSGALGEQFF. The chain links TRBV15 to TRBJ2-1, with TRBD2 identical over 8 bases. CDR3 length equals 16 residues. Germline V gene sequence: CDR1 LNHNV, CDR2 YYDKDF (reference sequence). J gave up 9 bases and V 1 base, and 11 bases lay outside the gene matches.

This sequence joins TRBV5-4 and TRBJ2-6; no firm D call. In germline, CDR1 is SGHNT, CDR2 YYREEE (reference sequence). The CDR3 is 15 residues long. Trimming pared 4 bases from V and 0 bases from J, leaving 8 bases between. The CDR3 protein is CASSLTYSGANVLTF. The DNA of the CDR3 is TGTGCCAGCAGCCTAACCTACTCTGGGGCCAACGTCCTGACTTTC.

CDR3 sequence (DNA): TGCGCCAGCAGCTTGGATACAGGGGTAAATCAGCCCCAGCATTTT. Protein product: CASSLDTGVNQPQHF. The chain carries TRBV5-1 and TRBJ1-5, with 7 bases fitting TRBD1. J lost 4 bases, V lost 0 bases, and 4 bases had no gene match. Germline CDR1 reads SGHRS; CDR2 reads YFSETQ. The CDR3 contains 15 residues.

The V gene is TRBV9, the J gene TRBJ2-2, with 11 bases lining up with TRBD2. CDR1 is SGDLS, CDR2 YYNGEE, per germline. Losses at the gene ends were 6 bases for V and 7 bases for J; bases not matched to a gene: 5. The CDR3 covers 14 residues. The CDR3 region has the DNA TGTGCCAGCACCCCGGGACTAGCGGTCGGGGAGCTGTTTTTT. It specifies CASTPGLAVGELFF.

V gene TRBV29-1 combines with J gene TRBJ1-2; the match to TRBD1 covers 7 bases. The CDR3 extends over 12 amino acids. Per germline, CDR1 SQVTM and CDR2 ANQGSEA. With 7 bases clipped from V and 8 bases from J, the junction kept 10 bases outside the gene matches. CDR3 residues: CSGRTGTFGYTF. CDR3 sequence (DNA): TGCAGCGGACGGACAGGAACGTTCGGCTACACCTTC. The variable domain in full, completed from reference TRBV29-1 and TRBJ1-2, reads SAVISQKPSRDICQRGTSLTIQCQVDSQVTMMFWYRQQPGQSLTLIATANQGSEATYESGFVIDKFPISRPNLTFSTLTVSNMSPEDSSIYLCSGRTGTFGYTFGSGTRLTVV.